These 23 T cell receptor beta chains originate from one sample sequenced in a study of T cell responses to AZD1222 COVID-19 vaccine. Measured with immunoSEQ multiplex PCR; TCRdb has only the in-frame clones, and not every one. There are 200,000 or so clones in the sample; more than 80% occur only once, and under 7.5% lies in the top ten. The specimen was peripheral blood, collected on day 0 of AZD1222 vaccination. These receptors all stem from an adult in good health.

This rearrangement joins TRBV5-1 to TRBJ1-4; possible D gene TRBD1, 6 bases. V lost 0 bases to trimming and J lost 2 bases, with 11 bases between them. Per the germline V gene, CDR1 is SGHRS and CDR2 is YFSETQ. The CDR3 is made up of 16 amino acids. In DNA, the CDR3 is TGCGCCAGCAGCTTGGGAGGGACACCTACTAATGAAAAACTGTTTTTT. It codes for CASSLGGTPTNEKLFF.

This chain uses TRBV5-1 with TRBJ1-6; no clear D. This CDR3 has 15 residues. Germline assignment: CDR1 SGHRS and CDR2 YFSETQ. V was pared by 2 bases and J by 5 bases, with 11 bases between. The DNA of the CDR3 is TGCGCCAGCAGCTTCGGGGATAGAGATAATTCACCCCTCCACTTT. This translates into CASSFGDRDNSPLHF.

This clone was recorded once. The chain couples TRBV19 to TRBJ1-2; 9 nucleotides line up with TRBD1. The V segment lost 3 bases and the J segment 7 bases; nucleotides outside the gene matches: 9. CDR3 length equals 15 residues. Germline V gene lookup returns CDR1 LNHDA and CDR2 SQIVND (reference sequence). The CDR3, as DNA: TGTGCCAGTAGTATGGGGGACAGGGACTTGCTTGGCTACACCTTC. Translated: CASSMGDRDLLGYTF. Drawing the rest from reference TRBV19 and TRBJ1-2, the complete variable domain is DGGITQSPKYLFRKEGQNVTLSCEQNLNHDAMYWYRQDPGQGLRLIYYSQIVNDFQKGDIAEGYSVSREKKESFPLTVTSAQKNPTAFYLCASSMGDRDLLGYTFGSGTRLTVV.

This chain uses TRBV5-4 with TRBJ1-6; TRBD1 agrees at 8 bases. The germline gives CDR1 SGHNT, CDR2 YYREEE (reference sequence). The CDR3 extends over 15 amino acids. The trim removed 4 bases at V and 7 bases at J, leaving 7 bases unmatched. CDR3: CASSAPGQENSPLHF. As DNA, the CDR3 is TGTGCCAGCAGCGCGCCGGGACAGGAAAATTCACCCCTCCACTTT. The complete variable domain, with remaining parts taken from reference TRBV5-4 and TRBJ1-6, reads ETGVTQSPTHLIKTRGQQVTLRCSSQSGHNTVSWYQQALGQGPQFIFQYYREEENGRGNFPPRFSGLQFPNYSSELNVNALELDDSALYLCASSAPGQENSPLHFGNGTRLTVT.

This clone appeared once. The chain links TRBV5-1 to TRBJ2-1, with D possibly matching TRBD1 (6 bases). The V and J ends lost 4 bases and 9 bases respectively, with 23 bases between them. The germline CDR1 and CDR2 sequences are SGHRS and YFSETQ. This CDR3 has 16 amino acids. CDR3 sequence reads: CASSPDSVDGLGEQFF. The CDR3 DNA reads TGCGCCAGCAGCCCGGACAGCGTCGATGGGCTGGGTGAGCAGTTCTTC.

The chain is built from TRBV19 and TRBJ2-7; the match to TRBD1 covers 7 bases. In germline, CDR1 is LNHDA, CDR2 SQIVND (reference sequence). The CDR3 is 14 residues long. V gave up 4 bases and J gave up 2 bases; unmatched junction bases: 5. CDR3 bases: TGTGCCAGTAGTACTTACAGGGGTCCCTACGAGCAGTACTTC. Residues: CASSTYRGPYEQYF.

This chain links TRBV28 with TRBJ2-5, with 8 bases that match TRBD2. Looked up from germline, CDR1 is MDHEN and CDR2 is SYDVKM. The CDR3 spans 15 residues. The J segment lost 5 bases and the V segment lost 10 bases, leaving 15 bases of the junction unmatched. In DNA form, the CDR3 reads TGTGCCACCCTTCTATCCGGGAGGGTAGGTGAGACCCAGTACTTC. Amino acid sequence: CATLLSGRVGETQYF.

This clone was recorded only once. The chain uses TRBV6-4 and TRBJ2-3, with 7 bases matching TRBD1. Germline V lookup: CDR1 MRHNA, CDR2 SNTAGT. The V gene end was trimmed by 4 bases and the J gene end by 0 bases; junction bases not matched to a gene: 10. There are 17 residues in the CDR3. Written as DNA, the CDR3 is TGTGCCAGCAGTGGAAAATACAGGGGAATGAGCACAGATACGCAGTATTTT. Residues: CASSGKYRGMSTDTQYF.

This chain uses TRBV9 with TRBJ1-6, with D perhaps TRBD1 (6 bases). Germline V gives CDR1 SGDLS, CDR2 YYNGEE. The CDR3 runs to 15 residues. Trimming took off 0 bases at V and 7 bases at J, with 11 bases between the two ends. CDR3 region: CASSVGDRSNSPLHF. CDR3 sequence (DNA): TGTGCCAGCAGCGTAGGTGACAGGTCAAATTCACCCCTCCACTTT.

In DNA, the CDR3 is TGTGCCAGCTCACCGGTAAACCCAGTCGCTCCTGGAAACACCATATATTTT. It translates to CASSPVNPVAPGNTIYF. V and J are TRBV18 and TRBJ1-3; D is undetermined. V shed 3 bases and J shed 2 bases, with 17 bases lying between them. This CDR3 is 17 amino acids long. Germline V gene data show CDR1 as KGHSH and CDR2 as LQKENI.

The chain couples TRBV28 to TRBJ1-2; D ambiguous. The CDR3 contains 12 residues. V lost 2 bases and J 5 bases, leaving 6 bases between the germline ends. Germline V gene sequence: CDR1 MDHEN, CDR2 SYDVKM. The chain's CDR3 is CASSLNRYGYTF. The DNA for the CDR3 is TGTGCCAGCAGTTTAAACAGATATGGCTACACCTTC.

A single count supports this clone. The J gene is TRBJ2-2, the V gene TRBV7-9; maybe TRBD1 (5 bases). Deletions cut 8 bases from V and 0 bases from J, with 13 bases between. The CDR3 has 15 residues. Germline assignment: CDR1 SEHNR and CDR2 FQNEAQ (reference sequence). The CDR3 DNA follows: TGTGCCAGCCCATGGGGCGGTTCGAACACCGGGGAGCTGTTTTTT. This encodes CASPWGGSNTGELFF.

The V and J genes are TRBV6-5 and TRBJ2-7; TRBD2 might be the D (7 bases). V was pared by 6 bases and J by 7 bases, with 19 bases between. This CDR3 comprises 14 residues. Germline CDR1 is MNHEY and CDR2 is SVGAGI. The CDR3 nucleotides are TGTGCCAGCAGGCCCTGGGGGGGGCCGGAGGAGCAGTACTTC. It encodes CASRPWGGPEEQYF.

The rearrangement uses TRBV2 and TRBJ1-2; D call uncertain. The CDR3 has 13 amino acids. Germline CDR1 and CDR2: SNHLY and FYNNEI. Trimming shortened V by 3 bases and J by 2 bases, and 7 bases separated the two germline ends. The CDR3 sequence is CASSDLGNYGYTF. In DNA, the CDR3 is TGTGCCAGCAGTGACCTCGGGAACTATGGCTACACCTTC.

The rearrangement links TRBV11-2 to TRBJ1-1, with D possibly TRBD1 on 5 matching bases. The CDR3 runs 17 residues. CDR1 and CDR2 (germline): SGHAT, FQNNGV. Trimming took 5 bases from V and 2 from J, leaving 21 bases between them. In DNA form, the CDR3 reads TGTGCCAGCAGCCGACGGGACTTCGGAGTGATAAACACTGAAGCTTTCTTT. The encoded protein is CASSRRDFGVINTEAFF.

The chain joins TRBV4-1 to TRBJ2-5; D tentatively reads TRBD1 or TRBD2 (5 bases each). Looked up from germline, CDR1 is MGHRA and CDR2 is YSYEKL. The CDR3 consists of 16 residues. V gave up 4 bases and J gave up 4 bases, with 19 bases separating them. The DNA of the CDR3 is TGCGCCAGCAGCCCCCGAGTGGGGGTTGAAGGAGAGACCCAGTACTTC. Its translation is CASSPRVGVEGETQYF.

This clone was observed a few times. This sequence joins TRBV28 and TRBJ1-2; possible D gene TRBD1, 5 bases. Trimming shortened V by 7 bases and J by 0 bases, and 15 bases separated the two germline ends. CDR1 and CDR2 (germline): MDHEN, SYDVKM. The CDR3 totals 15 residues. The CDR3 sequence is CASTQGGGTNYGYTF. The CDR3 bases are TGTGCCAGCACCCAGGGCGGAGGAACTAACTATGGCTACACCTTC.

V gene TRBV7-9 combines with J gene TRBJ2-1; 8 bases map to TRBD1. The CDR3 sequence is 14 residues long. Germline lookup yields CDR1 SEHNR and CDR2 FQNEAQ (reference sequence). J was trimmed by 8 bases and V by 6 bases; bases with no gene match: 9. CDR3 region: CASSVQGAVDEQFF. CDR3 sequence (DNA): TGTGCCAGCAGTGTCCAGGGGGCTGTCGATGAGCAGTTCTTC.

The chain carries TRBV27 and TRBJ1-6; D unclear. The germline gives CDR1 MNHEY, CDR2 SMNVEV (reference sequence). The V end was cut by 3 bases, the J end by 0 bases, with 12 bases between. The CDR3 is 17 residues long. As DNA, the CDR3 is TGTGCCAGCAGTTTTAACAGAGCGAGCTCCTATAATTCACCCCTCCACTTT. It encodes CASSFNRASSYNSPLHF.

The J gene is TRBJ1-1, the V gene TRBV18; TRBD1 aligns across 7 bases. Germline CDR1 reads KGHSH; CDR2 reads LQKENI. The CDR3 extends over 13 amino acids. The V and J ends lost 3 bases and 4 bases, in that order; junction bases with no gene match: 2. The CDR3 here is CASSPTGLTEAFF. The DNA for the CDR3 is TGTGCCAGCTCACCGACAGGGCTCACTGAAGCTTTCTTT.

Here the CDR3 DNA reads TGTGCCATCAGTGAGTCGAGAGCTAACTATGGCTACACCTTC. Protein sequence: CAISESRANYGYTF. This chain joins TRBV10-3 and TRBJ1-2; no definite D call. This CDR3 has 14 residues. The germline V gene encodes CDR1 ENHRY and CDR2 SYGVKD. With 0 bases removed from V and 0 bases from J, the gap between germline ends came to 5 bases.

This clone was detected once. The genes are TRBV5-1 and TRBJ2-5, with 14 bases matching TRBD2. Germline CDR1 is SGHRS and CDR2 is YFSETQ. V was clipped by 4 bases and J by 4 bases; unmatched bases: 3. The CDR3 has 15 residues. CDR3 sequence (DNA): TGCGCCAGCAGCCCTGGACTAGCGGGAGGAGAGACCCAGTACTTC. Translating gives CASSPGLAGGETQYF.

This clone has just one count. This chain joins TRBV5-1 and TRBJ1-4; possible D gene TRBD1, 6 bases. Germline assignment: CDR1 SGHRS and CDR2 YFSETQ. This CDR3 region has 14 residues. V was pared by 4 bases and J by 5 bases, with 12 bases between. In nucleotides, the CDR3 is TGCGCCAGCAGCCCAGGACAGCTGAATGAAAAACTGTTTTTT. Translating gives CASSPGQLNEKLFF.